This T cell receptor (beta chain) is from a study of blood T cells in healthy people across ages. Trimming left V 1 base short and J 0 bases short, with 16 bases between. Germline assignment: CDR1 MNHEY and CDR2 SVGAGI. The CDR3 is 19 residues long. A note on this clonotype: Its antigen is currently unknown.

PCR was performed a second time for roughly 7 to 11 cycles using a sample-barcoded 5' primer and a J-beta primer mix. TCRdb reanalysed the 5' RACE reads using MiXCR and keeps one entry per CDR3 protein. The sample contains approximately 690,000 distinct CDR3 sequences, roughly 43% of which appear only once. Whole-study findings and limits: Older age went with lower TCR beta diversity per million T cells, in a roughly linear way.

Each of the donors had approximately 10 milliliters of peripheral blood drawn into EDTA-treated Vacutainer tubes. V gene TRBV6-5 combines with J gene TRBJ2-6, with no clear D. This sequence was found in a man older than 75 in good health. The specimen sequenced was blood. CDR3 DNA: TGTGCCAGCAGTTACTTATTGTCCGCAACAAGCTCTGGGGCCAACGTCCTGACTTTC. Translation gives CASSYLLSATSSGANVLTF.